This T cell receptor (beta chain) was sequenced in a study of cytomegalovirus exposure and HLA in healthy donors (dated by TCRdb to 2017 to 2019). Some background on the complete study: An earlier analysis of 550 to 700 of the donors reported approximately 290 Gb of sequence data and 117 million unique TCR beta sequences from 150 million to 200 million T cells. Alongside the repertoire data, information on donor age, sex, ethnicity and CMV serostatus was compiled. To predict cytomegalovirus infection status, the study combined high-throughput TCR immunosequencing, statistical association of individual TCRs with disease status, and machine learning. Among around 400 genotyped donors of the cohort, an average of approximately 230,000 unique TCR beta nucleotide sequences were sequenced per donor, about a sixth of them non-productive. To study patterns of TCR occurrence, a later analysis re-analyzed previously published TCR beta repertoires from 666 donors and added high-resolution HLA genotyping. Using immunosequencing, the study profiled T cell repertoires from about 610 subjects and related those repertoires to cytomegalovirus serostatus. The study was designed to test whether signatures of past pathogen exposure could be identified by cataloging public T cell receptors. Every repertoire in the discovery cohort had been generated on one and the same sequencing platform. Rather than drawing on any new phenotypic data, the later analysis identified candidate immune exposures from TCR beta sequences and the way those sequences occurred across donors. Along with the roughly 610-subject first cohort, a separate validation cohort of some 130 different subjects was used. Of the approximately 400 genotyped donors, approximately 82% fell in the genetic ancestry cluster associated with self-reported Caucasian donors. Approximately 330 gigabases of sequencing data and 70 million to 100 million unique TCR sequences made up an early release that covered several hundred HLA-typed donors. An earlier analysis of about 600 of the donors used high-throughput TCR beta sequencing to judge whether each TCR beta V gene segment behaved as functional or pseudogenic. Roughly 5 DR-DQ haplotypes were handled as single units for association and clustering, since linkage in the cohort was strong. Class I and class II HLA loci were covered by the typing at four-digit resolution. Typing coverage differed by locus: A, B, C, DRB1 and DQB1 were typed in roughly 620-640 donors, DQA1 in 522, DPA1 in some 600, and DPB1 in around 490. A later genetic analysis took genome-wide SNP genotypes for about 65% of the 666 donors and used that subset as a discovery cohort.

The library relied on the immunoSEQ multiplex PCR assay. A mixture of 60 forward primers for TCR Vbeta segments and 13 reverse primers for TCR Jbeta segments was used in the multiplex PCR. A multiplex PCR assay on genomic DNA amplified the CDR3 region of rearranged TCR beta genes. Amplified TCR beta libraries were sequenced as 87-base-pair reads on the Illumina HiSeq System. Regarding the original processing steps: A later analysis tallied roughly 80 million unique TCR beta chains across the 610 or so repertoires, and some 10 million of those chains were shared by two or more donors. To remove PCR and sequencing errors, raw reads were error-corrected and collapsed into unique sequences using a nearest-neighbor algorithm that merged closely related sequences. V, D and J gene segments were assigned by aligning CDR3 sequences to IMGT reference sequences. For a sequence to be retained, a match of at least six nucleotides was required to both a V gene segment and a J gene segment. A rearrangement was called productive if the CDR3 had no stop codons and remained in frame with V and J, and every other rearrangement was called non-productive. Following IMGT convention, CDR3 was defined as the stretch from the second conserved V-encoded cysteine up to the conserved J-encoded phenylalanine. The earlier analysis of 587 of the donors excluded any sequence lacking an unambiguous match to a single V gene segment. An earlier analysis of several hundred of the donors called V segments functional above 56.7% productive rearrangements and segregating when the between-donor standard deviation exceeded 5%. A statistical classification framework was built for diagnosing cytomegalovirus status from the catalog of TCR beta chain sequences. V and J gene assignment, in a later analysis, came from comparing TCR nucleotide sequences with IMGT/GENE-DB human TR gene sequences. The TCRdist pipeline was used in a later analysis to assign CDR3 sequences and most-parsimonious VDJ recombination scenarios. In a later analysis, each TCR beta chain was defined by its CDR3 amino acid sequence together with its V-gene family, and reads lacking a unique V-gene family were excluded. As a way to deal with suspected cross-contamination and a sequencing artifact, a later analysis dropped 450 to 600 nucleotide sequences that were highly shared and had low generation probability. A later analysis calculated a clonal expansion index for each public chain from normalized within-repertoire ranks of inferred template counts. In a later analysis, generation probabilities were computed with a VDJ recombination model fitted to out-of-frame rearrangements, and the resulting probabilities were checked against IGoR. Hypergeometric tests were used in a later analysis to score TCR-TCR, TCR-HLA and TCR-CMV co-occurrence, with a repertoire-size bias correction applied to the TCR pairs. False discovery rates were estimated in a later analysis by permuting HLA or CMV assignments 20 times. In a later analysis, co-occurring TCRs were grouped with DBSCAN, and TCRdist sequence similarity was added when clustering was performed within HLA-allele-positive subsets. Repertoires with fewer than 30,000 or more than 120,000 public chains, plus five repertoires with anomalous nucleotide sharing, were excluded from co-occurrence clustering. TCRdb provides this immuneACCESS table in a form limited to in-frame rearrangements. Some clones are lacking; in checked studies, under half of them reflect an unresolved V gene, and why the rest are absent is not known. V, J and clone size are taken as reported in that table, and D and trimming were inferred from the DNA itself. The table for this sample lists about 160,000 clones; 82% of them were counted only once. Around a tenth of the sample belongs to the ten largest clones.

Study-wide findings and limitations: The sequencing pipeline was judged likely to have produced a cluster of highly shared sequence variants as a technical artifact. While some public TCRs were present in many individuals, most TCR sequences turned up only very rarely across donors. Because HLA typing was missing for some donors at each locus, association tests included only the typed subset. In a later genetic analysis, fewer N-insertions in productive TCRs were reported among donors in an Asian-associated ancestry cluster than the approximately 710-donor mean. In a later analysis, several top co-occurrence clusters were reported to appear linked to parvovirus B19, influenza, CMV and Epstein-Barr virus. Because the 87-base-pair reads could not distinguish some IMGT-functional V segments, including TRBV6-2 and TRBV6-3, those segments were excluded. Immune exposure information for the cohort was limited to CMV serostatus. Correlated functional status among segregating V segments might reflect linkage disequilibrium, but an unknown experimental factor could not be ruled out. A later analysis found that most CMV-associated TCR beta chains appeared HLA-restricted, with HLA associations seemingly driven largely by CMV exposure. Compared with equally common non-associated chains, HLA-associated TCR beta chains in a later analysis were more clonally expanded and had lower generation probabilities. In a later analysis, TCR association rates were found to vary across HLA loci, with the most associated TCRs seen for DRB1 alleles and the fewest for HLA-C alleles. This cohort had only TCR beta chains sequenced, and the lack of alpha or paired-chain data limited which features could be detected. At a false discovery rate of 0.05, a later analysis linked 16,951 TCR beta sequences to specific HLA alleles. In a later genetic analysis, a missense DCLRE1C variant was associated with V-gene and J-gene trimming of TCR beta chains, and the association was replicated in an independent cohort. In an earlier analysis of more than 450 of the donors, most TCR beta V segments were observed in productive rearrangements about 87% or about 30% of the time, broadly matching IMGT annotations. The classifier was reported to diagnose cytomegalovirus status with high specificity and sensitivity in both the original cohort and the validation cohort. When HLA alleles, especially DR and DQ, strongly co-occurred, TCR associations were difficult to assign to individual alleles. A further reported finding was that TCR beta sequences accurately predicted the HLA-A and HLA-B alleles for most subjects in the first cohort. The earlier analysis of almost 600 of the donors excluded some 15 rarely observed V segments, including chromosome 9 orphons, because counts were too low. Three of the identified cytomegalovirus-associated TCR beta chains were confirmed in vitro to be specific for cytomegalovirus antigens. Roughly uniform sequencing depth across donors was assumed in presence/absence analyses, although this assumption may not hold. The study gave a list of more than 150 TCR beta chains associated with cytomegalovirus. The authors suggested that the approach could potentially be extended to other disease states and immunological phenotypes.

From its cysteine to its phenylalanine, the CDR3 spans 15 amino acids. Only the CDR3 DNA stays, 45 bases, in frame from base 1. CDR1 is given as SGHAT and CDR2 as FQNNGV, both from the germline V gene. V loses 4 bases of germline sequence and J loses 0 bases, and the interval between the two ends is 12 bases. In total, roughly 670 healthy bone marrow donors made up the cohort. Cohort members were all nominally healthy when sampled, although unrecorded immune exposures were likely present. The donor tested CMV seropositive and was one of the 289 seropositive cohort members. A peripheral blood sample was provided by each donor, and peripheral blood mononuclear cells were used for TCR beta sequencing. The Qiagen DNeasy Blood Extraction Kit was used to extract genomic DNA from the blood cell samples. To note about this clone: No antigen is known for it. The record has no base qualities; no much larger clone is one base away.

The sequence was obtained from a man aged 50 to 59 in good health and CMV-seropositive. Recombination joined TRBV11-2 with TRBJ2-5, and TRBD2 may be the D gene, going by 5 matching bases. The sample taken for sequencing was PBMCs. The CDR3 corresponds to CASSSAGVYQETQYF. The DNA is TGTGCCAGCAGCTCCGCGGGTGTGTACCAAGAGACCCAGTACTTC.